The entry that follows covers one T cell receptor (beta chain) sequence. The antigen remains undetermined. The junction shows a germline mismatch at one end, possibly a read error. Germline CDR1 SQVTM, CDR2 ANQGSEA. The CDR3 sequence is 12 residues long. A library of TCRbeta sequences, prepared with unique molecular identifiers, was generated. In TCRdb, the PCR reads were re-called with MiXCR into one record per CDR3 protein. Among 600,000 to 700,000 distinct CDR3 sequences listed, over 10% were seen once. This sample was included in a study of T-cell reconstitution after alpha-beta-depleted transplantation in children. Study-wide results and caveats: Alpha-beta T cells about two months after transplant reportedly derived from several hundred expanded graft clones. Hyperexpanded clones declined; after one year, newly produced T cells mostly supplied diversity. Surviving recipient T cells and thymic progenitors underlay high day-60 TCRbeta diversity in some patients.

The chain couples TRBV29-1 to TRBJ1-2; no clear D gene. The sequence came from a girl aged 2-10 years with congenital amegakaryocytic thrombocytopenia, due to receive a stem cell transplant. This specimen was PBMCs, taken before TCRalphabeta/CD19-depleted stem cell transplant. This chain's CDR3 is CSVKPLRYGYPF. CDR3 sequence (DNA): TGCAGCGTTAAACCCCTCCGGTATGGCTACCCCTTC.